These 29 T cell receptor beta chains were all obtained from the same sample, sequenced in a study of blood T cell repertoires in COVID-19. The repertoire was sequenced with immunoSEQ multiplex PCR; TCRdb's copy has only in-frame clones and lacks some. The sample lists about 55,000 clones, 75% to 95% occurring once. The sequencing input was peripheral blood. Receptor source: a man between 50 and 59 years old with active COVID-19.

The V call is TRBV11-2, the J call TRBJ1-1; the match to TRBD1 covers 9 bases. Per germline, CDR1 SGHAT and CDR2 FQNNGV. The CDR3 totals 13 residues. The J segment lost 4 bases and the V segment lost 6 bases, leaving 3 bases of the junction unmatched. The CDR3 reads CASRTGGITEAFF. As DNA, the CDR3 is TGTGCCAGCAGGACAGGGGGAATCACTGAAGCTTTCTTT.

The chain joins TRBV5-6 to TRBJ2-2, with 7 bases that match TRBD1. Losses at the gene ends were 8 bases for V and 4 bases for J; bases not matched to a gene: 8. Germline-derived CDR1 and CDR2 are SGHDT and YYEEEE. This CDR3 has 14 amino acids. CDR3 nucleotides: TGTGCCAGTAATCGACAGGGCTCCACCGGGGAGCTGTTTTTT. It encodes CASNRQGSTGELFF.

Only one count was recorded for this clone. The chain carries TRBV30 and TRBJ1-5; D is possibly TRBD1 (6 bases). The CDR3 covers 13 residues. Germline values: CDR1 GTSNPN, CDR2 SVGIG (reference sequence). V was shortened by 4 bases and J by 1 base, with 8 bases between the two germline ends. CDR3 coding DNA: TGTGCCTGGAACAGGGTAAGCAATCAGCCCCAGCATTTT. This codes for CAWNRVSNQPQHF.

The rearrangement links TRBV4-3 to TRBJ2-2, with 9 bases lining up with TRBD1. This CDR3 has 20 amino acids. Germline CDR1 LGHNA, CDR2 YSLEER. The junction had 17 bases not matched to a gene; V was cut back by 1 base and J by 5 bases. CDR3 amino acids: CASSQGPYTGTGLLTGELFF. CDR3 coding DNA: TGCGCCAGCAGCCAAGGTCCCTACACCGGGACAGGGTTATTAACCGGGGAGCTGTTTTTT.

The gene calls are TRBV7-9 and TRBJ2-1; possibly TRBD1 for D (7 bases). CDR3 length: 15 residues. The V end lost 2 bases, the J end lost 0 bases, and 8 bases lay between the germline ends. Germline V CDR1 and CDR2: SEHNR, FQNEAQ (reference sequence). The CDR3 DNA sequence: TGTGCCAGCAGCTTACAGGGGGGCTCCTACAATGAGCAGTTCTTC. It translates to CASSLQGGSYNEQFF.

The rearrangement uses TRBV5-5 and TRBJ2-1, with TRBD2 identical over 11 bases. Unmatched junction bases numbered 5, after V lost 2 bases and J lost 4 bases. The germline V gene has CDR1 SGHKS and CDR2 YYEKEE (reference sequence). The length of the CDR3 is 16 residues. The CDR3 protein is CASSFSGTSGYNEQFF. CDR3 sequence (DNA): TGTGCCAGCAGCTTTAGTGGGACTAGCGGTTACAATGAGCAGTTCTTC.

This clone qualifies as medium-sized. The chain links TRBV6-5 to TRBJ2-7; 12 nucleotides line up with TRBD2. V lost 6 bases, J lost 1 base, and 4 bases stayed unmatched. The CDR3 is 15 residues long. The V gene's germline CDR1 is MNHEY and CDR2 SVGAGI. The CDR3 bases are TGTGCCAGCAGACCCGGACTAGCGGGGTCCTACGAGCAGTACTTC. It codes for CASRPGLAGSYEQYF.

The chain joins TRBV28 to TRBJ1-2, with no clear D. Trimming removed 4 bases at V and 1 base at J, with 13 bases between. Germline V gene sequence: CDR1 MDHEN, CDR2 SYDVKM. CDR3 length equals 15 residues. The chain's CDR3 is CASSSGRRSNYGYTF. The CDR3 bases are TGTGCCAGCAGTTCGGGCAGGAGGAGTAACTATGGCTACACCTTC.

V is TRBV7-2 and J is TRBJ2-6; 7 nucleotides agree with TRBD1. CDR1 and CDR2 (germline): SGHTA, FQGNSA. Trimming at V came to 3 bases and at J to 0 bases, leaving 5 bases not matched to a gene. CDR3 size: 17 residues. The CDR3 DNA follows: TGTGCCAGCAGCTTTCCGACAGGGTTCTCTGGGGCCAACGTCCTGACTTTC. Its protein product is CASSFPTGFSGANVLTF.

This clone was counted only a few times. The J gene is TRBJ1-5, the V gene TRBV5-8, with unresolved D. The CDR3 sequence is 16 residues long. V lost 3 bases to trimming and J lost 7 bases, with 20 bases between them. The germline V gene encodes CDR1 SGHTS and CDR2 YDEGEE. CDR3 bases: TGTGCCAGCAGCTGGGGAGAGAGGCCCGAAGGCCAGCCCCAGCATTTT. The encoded protein is CASSWGERPEGQPQHF. Looking up the rest from reference TRBV5-8 and TRBJ1-5 gives the full variable domain: EAGVTQSPTHLIKTRGQQATLRCSPISGHTSVYWYQQALGLGLQFLLWYDEGEERNRGNFPPRFSGRQFPNYSSELNVNALELEDSALYLCASSWGERPEGQPQHFGDGTRLSIL.

V is TRBV7-2 and J is TRBJ1-5; D is undetermined. This CDR3 has 14 amino acids. Germline loops: CDR1 SGHTA, CDR2 FQGNSA. Trimming shortened V by 1 base and J by 7 bases, and 11 bases separated the two germline ends. For the CDR3, the DNA is TGTGCCAGCAGCTTAGACGGCAGGTCCCAGCCCCAGCATTTT. Residues: CASSLDGRSQPQHF.

This rearrangement joins TRBV29-1 to TRBJ2-7, with 7 positions matching TRBD2. The germline CDR1 and CDR2 sequences are SQVTM and ANQGSEA. The CDR3 extends over 14 amino acids. J was trimmed by 0 bases and V by 7 bases; bases with no gene match: 9. The CDR3 region is CSAKTSPSSYEQYF. The CDR3 DNA follows: TGCAGCGCAAAGACTAGCCCTAGCTCCTACGAGCAGTACTTC.

J is TRBJ1-1 and V is TRBV19; D not certain. The germline V gene has CDR1 LNHDA and CDR2 SQIVND (reference sequence). The CDR3 loop spans 14 amino acids. The ends were cut back, 3 bases at V and 1 base at J, with 9 bases in the middle. The CDR3 loop reads CASSISRRNTEAFF. The CDR3 bases are TGTGCCAGTAGTATTTCCCGGAGGAACACTGAAGCTTTCTTT.

The CDR3 sequence: CASSGRQGMQETQYF. DNA for the CDR3: TGTGCCAGTAGTGGGCGACAGGGGATGCAGGAGACCCAGTACTTC. The J gene is TRBJ2-5, the V gene TRBV19; TRBD1 agrees at 8 bases. The V and J ends lost 5 bases and 5 bases, in that order; junction bases with no gene match: 10. From germline, CDR1 is LNHDA and CDR2 SQIVND (reference sequence). This CDR3 has 15 residues.

The rearrangement uses TRBV2 and TRBJ2-1; D is perhaps TRBD2 (5 bases). The CDR3 runs to 13 residues. V was trimmed by 8 bases and J by 9 bases, leaving 17 bases between them. From germline, CDR1 is SNHLY and CDR2 FYNNEI. The CDR3: CASGETQRSEQFF. Here the CDR3 DNA reads TGTGCCAGCGGGGAGACTCAAAGGAGTGAGCAGTTCTTC.

The CDR3 coding sequence is TGTGCCAGCAGCCAAGCCAGGGGGCCCACCGGGGAGCTGTTTTTT. Amino acid sequence: CASSQARGPTGELFF. The rearrangement joins TRBV4-2 to TRBJ2-2, with 8 bases lining up with TRBD1. The CDR3 length is 15 residues. CDR1 and CDR2 from the germline V gene are LGHNA and YNFKEQ. The ends lost 1 base at V and 4 bases at J; junction bases unmatched: 2.

The count of this clone is one. The V gene is TRBV4-2, the J gene TRBJ2-1, with 7 positions matching TRBD2. V gave up 1 base and J gave up 0 bases; unmatched junction bases: 6. CDR1 LGHNA and CDR2 YNFKEQ come from the germline V gene. The CDR3 spans 17 residues. CDR3 amino acids: CASSQVGGTGSYNEQFF. The DNA for the CDR3 is TGTGCCAGCAGCCAAGTGGGGGGGACCGGCTCCTACAATGAGCAGTTCTTC.

The chain is built from TRBV29-1 and TRBJ1-2; no clear D gene. Trimming left V 5 bases short and J 3 bases short, with 10 bases between. CDR1 is SQVTM, CDR2 ANQGSEA, per germline. There are 12 residues in the CDR3. CDR3: CSVIETHYGYTF. CDR3 in DNA: TGCAGCGTTATTGAGACTCACTATGGCTACACCTTC.

The chain links TRBV18 to TRBJ1-1; D is possibly TRBD1 (5 bases). Germline loops: CDR1 KGHSH, CDR2 LQKENI. Trimming shortened V by 3 bases and J by 7 bases, and 18 bases separated the two germline ends. There are 15 residues in the CDR3. The CDR3 here is CASSPRQIMKNEAFF. The DNA of the CDR3 is TGTGCCAGCTCACCGCGACAGATTATGAAAAATGAAGCTTTCTTT.

V gene TRBV28 combines with J gene TRBJ2-5; D is uncertain. CDR1 is MDHEN, CDR2 SYDVKM, per germline. The CDR3 contains 15 residues. V shed 6 bases and J shed 2 bases, with 16 bases lying between them. The CDR3 here is CASSPIDLLQETQYF. The CDR3 DNA reads as TGTGCCAGCAGCCCGATAGACCTACTACAAGAGACCCAGTACTTC.

The rearrangement links TRBV6-6 to TRBJ1-4; 9 positions agree with TRBD1. V lost 6 bases to trimming and J lost 4 bases; unmatched junction nucleotides: 6. This CDR3 comprises 15 residues. Germline CDR1 is MNHNY and CDR2 is SVGAGI (reference sequence). CDR3 DNA: TGTGCCAGCAGCGCACAGGGGGCTGATAATGAAAAACTGTTTTTT. Its translation: CASSAQGADNEKLFF.

The V call is TRBV5-1, the J call TRBJ2-1, with 9 nucleotides matching TRBD1. The CDR3 loop spans 14 amino acids. CDR1 and CDR2 (germline): SGHRS, YFSETQ. The ends lost 4 bases at V and 9 bases at J; junction bases unmatched: 8. In DNA form, the CDR3 reads TGCGCCAGCAGCGAATTAGACAGGGGGGGTGAGCAGTTCTTC. Translating it yields CASSELDRGGEQFF.

The CDR3 bases are TGTGCCAGCAGCTTAGGGCTAGGTGATACGCAGTATTTT. Encoded protein: CASSLGLGDTQYF. The chain uses TRBV7-9 and TRBJ2-3; D remains ambiguous. Trimming shortened V by 1 base and J by 6 bases, and 8 bases separated the two germline ends. Germline V lookup: CDR1 SEHNR, CDR2 FQNEAQ (reference sequence). The CDR3 is 13 residues long.

This chain connects TRBV14 to TRBJ1-4, with D possibly TRBD1 on 5 matching bases. Germline V gives CDR1 SGHDN, CDR2 FVKESK. Trimming left V 2 bases short and J 7 bases short, with 14 bases between. The CDR3 sequence is 15 residues long. The CDR3 loop reads CASSQSDWGGEKLFF. The CDR3 DNA is TGTGCCAGCAGCCAATCCGATTGGGGCGGTGAAAAACTGTTTTTT.

CDR3 nucleotides: TGTGCCAGCAGCTCACTAGGAGGGGGCCGGGAGACCCAGTACTTC. This encodes CASSSLGGGRETQYF. The V and J genes are TRBV7-6 and TRBJ2-5; weak D call: TRBD1 (7 bases). Germline assignment: CDR1 SGHVS and CDR2 FNYEAQ. CDR3 length: 15 amino acids. Trimming shortened V by 4 bases and J by 5 bases, and 17 bases separated the two germline ends.

The J gene is TRBJ2-3, the V gene TRBV5-5; D remains unclear. Germline V CDR1 and CDR2: SGHKS, YYEKEE (reference sequence). The CDR3 is 12 residues long. The germline V and J ends were trimmed by 4 bases and 4 bases, with 7 bases remaining between them. The CDR3 nucleotides read TGTGCCAGCAGCCGACTTGCAGATACGCAGTATTTT. It translates to CASSRLADTQYF.

This chain uses TRBV27 with TRBJ2-7, with 9 nucleotides matching TRBD1. There are 15 residues in the CDR3. With V trimmed by 6 bases and J by 1 base, 7 bases remained unmatched. CDR1 MNHEY and CDR2 SMNVEV come from the germline V gene (reference sequence). The CDR3 reads CASSPRDRVSYEQYF. CDR3 nucleotides: TGTGCCAGCAGCCCCCGGGACAGGGTATCCTACGAGCAGTACTTC.

The chain employs TRBV2 and TRBJ2-1, with a possible D match to TRBD2 (5 bases). Trimming pared 6 bases from V and 12 bases from J, leaving 12 bases between. The CDR3 extends over 11 amino acids. The germline CDR1 and CDR2 sequences are SNHLY and FYNNEI. CDR3 region: CASRRGYPQFF. DNA of the CDR3: TGTGCCAGCAGGCGAGGGTACCCGCAGTTCTTC.

The rearrangement joins TRBV11-3 to TRBJ2-7, with 7 positions matching TRBD1. Germline assignment: CDR1 SGHNT and CDR2 YENEEA. J was trimmed by 1 base and V by 3 bases; bases with no gene match: 0. This CDR3 comprises 13 residues. CDR3 in DNA: TGTGCCAGCAGCTTGGGACAGTCCTACGAGCAGTACTTC. Amino acids: CASSLGQSYEQYF.